Following are 24 T cell receptor beta chains from one sample sequenced in a study of chemoradiotherapy in HPV16-positive cancers. Profiled with immunoSEQ multiplex PCR; TCRdb holds only in-frame clones, not every one. The table has 36,000 or so clones, roughly 78% seen once. Sequences were derived from blood, sampled from a patient who underwent chemoradiotherapy. These receptor sequences come from a human donor with HPV-associated anogenital cancer.

The chain recombines TRBV19 with TRBJ2-3, with 13 bases identical to TRBD2. Germline CDR1 is LNHDA and CDR2 is SQIVND (reference sequence). This CDR3 has 16 residues. The V segment lost 5 bases and the J segment 4 bases; nucleotides outside the gene matches: 6. CDR3 sequence reads: CASSPRLAGGADTQYF. In DNA form, the CDR3 reads TGTGCCAGTAGTCCTCGACTAGCGGGGGGCGCAGATACGCAGTATTTT. The full variable domain, rest sourced from reference TRBV19 and TRBJ2-3, is DGGITQSPKYLFRKEGQNVTLSCEQNLNHDAMYWYRQDPGQGLRLIYYSQIVNDFQKGDIAEGYSVSREKKESFPLTVTSAQKNPTAFYLCASSPRLAGGADTQYFGPGTRLTVL.

J is TRBJ1-4 and V is TRBV5-1; tentative D call: TRBD1 (6 bases). There are 15 residues in the CDR3. Per germline, CDR1 SGHRS and CDR2 YFSETQ. Between the trimmed V and J ends, which lost 0 bases and 8 bases, there was a span of 14 bases. CDR3 protein: CASSLAPGQPEKLFF. In nucleotides, the CDR3 is TGCGCCAGCAGCTTGGCCCCGGGACAACCCGAAAAACTGTTTTTT.

The chain carries TRBV27 and TRBJ2-2; no firm D call. With 8 bases removed from V and 1 base from J, the gap between germline ends came to 14 bases. Germline CDR1 is MNHEY and CDR2 is SMNVEV (reference sequence). The CDR3 has 15 residues. The CDR3 sequence is CASGMLLVNTGELFF. In nucleotides, the CDR3 is TGTGCCAGCGGTATGTTATTGGTGAACACCGGGGAGCTGTTTTTT.

For the CDR3, the DNA is TGCGCCAGCAGCCAGGGACAGGCGGTGACCTACGAGCAGTACTTC. Translated, it gives CASSQGQAVTYEQYF. The chain joins TRBV4-1 to TRBJ2-7; 8 bases fit TRBD1. The germline gives CDR1 MGHRA, CDR2 YSYEKL. The CDR3 runs to 15 residues. J gave up 2 bases and V 3 bases, and 6 bases lay outside the gene matches.

V is TRBV11-2 and J is TRBJ2-3; the match to TRBD2 covers 8 bases. The germline V gene has CDR1 SGHAT and CDR2 FQNNGV. The CDR3 runs to 15 residues. J lost 2 bases, V lost 3 bases, and 4 bases had no gene match. CDR3 coding DNA: TGTGCCAGCAGCTTTCGGGGGGGCACCACAGATACGCAGTATTTT. It codes for CASSFRGGTTDTQYF.

CDR3 in DNA: TGTGCCAGCAGCTCCGGACAGGGGGGCGTTCGGGGTGAAAAACTGTTTTTT. Protein product: CASSSGQGGVRGEKLFF. This chain joins TRBV11-2 and TRBJ1-4; 10 bases are shared with TRBD1. Trimming cost V 4 bases and J 7 bases; bases outside gene matches: 12. CDR1 SGHAT and CDR2 FQNNGV come from the germline V gene. The CDR3 is made up of 17 amino acids. The variable domain in full, completed from reference TRBV11-2 and TRBJ1-4, reads EAGVAQSPRYKIIEKRQSVAFWCNPISGHATLYWYQQILGQGPKLLIQFQNNGVVDDSQLPKDRFSAERLKGVDSTLKIQPAKLEDSAVYLCASSSGQGGVRGEKLFFGSGTQLSVL.

The rearrangement links TRBV9 to TRBJ1-1; D unresolved. This CDR3 is built from 15 residues. The V gene's germline CDR1 is SGDLS and CDR2 YYNGEE. With 0 bases removed from V and 1 base from J, the gap between germline ends came to 10 bases. The CDR3 sequence: CASSVGGTANTEAFF. DNA of the CDR3: TGTGCCAGCAGCGTAGGAGGTACAGCGAACACTGAAGCTTTCTTT.

As to this clone: At one of its ends the junction is not consistent with the germline gene, which may arise from a read error. This chain joins TRBV5-1 and TRBJ1-2; 9 positions agree with TRBD1. The CDR3 is 15 residues long. CDR1 and CDR2 from the germline V gene are SGHRS and YFSETQ. CDR3 amino acids: CASRLAGQGIYGYTF. The CDR3 DNA sequence: TGCGCCAGCAGATTGGCTGGACAGGGGATTTATGGCTACACCTTC.

The chain combines TRBV18 with TRBJ1-4; tentative D call: TRBD1 (6 bases). The CDR3 is made up of 15 amino acids. Germline CDR1 and CDR2: KGHSH and LQKENI. V lost 8 bases and J lost 5, with 18 bases in between. CDR3 residues: CASHAQVTGNEKLFF. In DNA form, the CDR3 reads TGTGCCAGCCACGCCCAAGTAACAGGGAATGAAAAACTGTTTTTT.

The rearrangement links TRBV10-3 to TRBJ2-1, with a weak D call TRBD1 (8 bases). The CDR3 contains 17 residues. V lost 3 bases to trimming and J lost 4 bases, with 19 bases between them. From germline, CDR1 is ENHRY and CDR2 SYGVKD. CDR3 region: CAISDLSGTGGYNEQFF. The DNA of the CDR3 is TGTGCCATCAGTGATCTGAGCGGGACAGGTGGGTACAATGAGCAGTTCTTC.

The chain is built from TRBV5-1 and TRBJ2-7, with TRBD2 matching 10 bases. The CDR3 is 15 residues long. Germline V gene data show CDR1 as SGHRS and CDR2 as YFSETQ. V was clipped by 0 bases and J by 4 bases; unmatched bases: 4. The chain's CDR3 is CASSLESGGAYEQYF. For the CDR3, the DNA is TGCGCCAGCAGCTTGGAGAGCGGGGGGGCTTACGAGCAGTACTTC.

J is TRBJ2-3 and V is TRBV5-4; 8 bases are shared with TRBD2. CDR1 and CDR2 from the germline V gene are SGHNT and YYREEE (reference sequence). The CDR3 loop spans 17 amino acids. With 2 bases clipped from V and 3 bases from J, the junction kept 11 bases outside the gene matches. The CDR3, as DNA: TGTGCCAGCAGCTTAGCGGTAATCCGGGGGGGTACAGATACGCAGTATTTT. As protein: CASSLAVIRGGTDTQYF.

This clone was picked up a small number of times. The J gene is TRBJ1-2, the V gene TRBV7-3; 7 bases line up with TRBD1. After removal of 5 bases from V and 2 bases from J, the junction contained 5 bases not matched to a gene. This CDR3 contains 14 residues. The germline gives CDR1 SGHTA, CDR2 FQGTGA. In nucleotides, the CDR3 is TGTGCCAGCAGCGAGGGACAGCTCAACTATGGCTACACCTTC. This encodes CASSEGQLNYGYTF.

The chain joins TRBV19 to TRBJ2-7; the match to TRBD1 covers 9 bases. V trimming: 4 bases; J trimming: 4 bases; junction bases outside the gene matches: 8. The CDR3 loop spans 15 amino acids. Germline values: CDR1 LNHDA, CDR2 SQIVND (reference sequence). CDR3 amino acids: CASSKTGTGLYEQYF. The CDR3 DNA sequence: TGTGCCAGTAGTAAAACCGGGACAGGGCTATACGAGCAGTACTTC.

The rearrangement links TRBV7-8 to TRBJ2-7, with a possible D match to TRBD1 (6 bases). V lost 8 bases to trimming and J lost 0 bases, with 11 bases between them. Looked up from germline, CDR1 is SGHVS and CDR2 is FQNEAQ. There are 13 residues in the CDR3. The CDR3 DNA reads as TGTGCCAGCGGGGCAGGGGTCTCCTACGAGCAGTACTTC. Amino acid sequence: CASGAGVSYEQYF.

The chain recombines TRBV27 with TRBJ2-7; weak D call: TRBD2 (5 bases). Germline V CDR1 and CDR2: MNHEY, SMNVEV (reference sequence). The CDR3 consists of 15 residues. Trimming removed 5 bases at V and 1 base at J, with 15 bases between. CDR3 sequence: CASSLLASGSYEQYF. CDR3 bases: TGTGCCAGCAGTCTCCTTGCCAGCGGATCCTACGAGCAGTACTTC.

The V and J genes are TRBV19 and TRBJ1-6, with TRBD1 matching over 10 bases. The V gene's germline CDR1 is LNHDA and CDR2 SQIVND (reference sequence). The trim removed 7 bases at V and 5 bases at J, leaving 8 bases unmatched. The CDR3 totals 16 residues. CDR3 sequence reads: CASTRQGAANNSPLHF. The CDR3 DNA follows: TGTGCCAGTACTCGACAGGGGGCCGCGAATAATTCACCCCTCCACTTT.

The gene calls are TRBV5-8 and TRBJ1-2, with D possibly being TRBD1 (5 bases). CDR3 size: 13 residues. Germline values: CDR1 SGHTS, CDR2 YDEGEE. V gave up 0 bases and J gave up 4 bases, with 7 bases separating them. The CDR3 DNA sequence: TGTGCCAGCAGCTTGGTACAGGTCTATGGCTACACCTTC. Residues: CASSLVQVYGYTF.

Comments on this clone: Germline and junction disagree at one end, which may indicate a read error. The chain is built from TRBV7-9 and TRBJ1-2; D is uncertain. The CDR3 has 15 amino acids. Germline lookup yields CDR1 SEHNR and CDR2 FQNEAQ (reference sequence). CDR3 DNA sequence: TGTGCCAGCAGCTTGAGTCCGGGCAGCCCCTATGCCTACACCTTC. Translated, it gives CASSLSPGSPYAYTF.

The chain uses TRBV4-1 and TRBJ1-2; 8 positions match TRBD1. The J segment lost 2 bases and the V segment lost 7 bases, leaving 15 bases of the junction unmatched. CDR3 length: 17 amino acids. CDR1 is MGHRA, CDR2 YSYEKL, per germline. Written as DNA, the CDR3 is TGCGCCAGCACCCGAAGGACAGGGCCAGCCGAGAACTATGGCTACACCTTC. Encoded protein: CASTRRTGPAENYGYTF.

The rearrangement joins TRBV2 to TRBJ1-1; 10 bases are a match to TRBD1. Trimming removed 3 bases from V and 0 bases from J; junction bases left unmatched: 4. CDR1 is SNHLY, CDR2 FYNNEI, per germline. This CDR3 spans 16 amino acids. The CDR3 loop is CASSEDRGTLNTEAFF. The CDR3 DNA reads TGTGCCAGCAGTGAGGACAGGGGGACTCTGAACACTGAAGCTTTCTTT.

The CDR3 is CASRRLAGGFHEQFF. As DNA, the CDR3 is TGTGCCAGCAGAAGACTAGCGGGGGGGTTCCATGAGCAGTTCTTC. This sequence joins TRBV6-1 and TRBJ2-1, with 14 bases matching TRBD2. The CDR3 runs 15 residues. Trimming removed 6 bases from V and 8 bases from J; junction bases left unmatched: 6. CDR1 is MNHNS and CDR2 is SASEGT in the germline V gene.

CDR3 bases: TGTGCCAGCAGTGAAGGGGAGGAAACGAACACTGAAGCTTTCTTT. It codes for CASSEGEETNTEAFF. The chain has TRBV25-1 and TRBJ1-1; D unclear. With 2 bases removed from V and 1 base from J, the gap between germline ends came to 11 bases. Germline V CDR1 and CDR2: MGHDK, SYGVNS. CDR3 length equals 15 residues. The full variable domain, in which reference TRBV25-1 and TRBJ1-1 provide the parts outside the CDR3, is EADIYQTPRYLVIGTGKKITLECSQTMGHDKMYWYQQDPGMELHLIHYSYGVNSTEKGDLSSESTVSRIRTEHFPLTLESARPSHTSQYLCASSEGEETNTEAFFGQGTRLTVV.

Concerning this clone itself: Its ends do not fully match the called genes, so a read error is possible. The chain is built from TRBV6-1 and TRBJ1-1; 8 bases are shared with TRBD1. The germline gives CDR1 MNHNS, CDR2 SASEGT. This CDR3 region has 14 residues. This chain's CDR3 is CASREGTGNTEAFF. CDR3 bases: TGTGCCAGCAGGGAAGGGACAGGGAACACTGAAGCTTTCTTT.